The 20 T cell receptor beta chains below were found in one sample sequenced in a study of T cells expressing NK-cell markers. TCRdb re-called the 5' RACE reads; every CDR3 protein appears as one record, without DNA. Here the sample table reports 500,000 to 700,000 distinct CDR3 sequences. The sequencing input was blood T cells: a sorted CD56 or NKG2C T cell subset, CD4+ or CD8+ T cells, or bulk PBMC T cells (not recorded which). The origin of the receptors is a man between 18 and 35 years old in good health.

The CDR3 is CASSFGTSHNEQFF. The chain uses TRBV7-2 and TRBJ2-1; the D call of TRBD2 rests on TCRdb alone, since no DNA is present to check it. This CDR3 has 14 amino acids. The germline gives CDR1 SGHTA, CDR2 FQGNSA.

CDR3 sequence: CSAGRREGRETQYF. The chain carries TRBV20-1 and TRBJ2-5; TCRdb indicates TRBD2, and absent DNA this call remains unverified. Germline CDR1 is DFQATT and CDR2 is SNEGSKA (reference sequence). The CDR3 is 14 amino acids.

This rearrangement joins TRBV28 to TRBJ2-1; with no DNA, the TCRdb D assignment of TRBD2 cannot be verified. There are 19 residues in the CDR3. CDR1 and CDR2 (germline): MDHEN, SYDVKM. CDR3 sequence: CASSLSHTRTRGPYNEQFF.

V and J are TRBV5-1 and TRBJ2-5; TCRdb selects TRBD1, and the lack of DNA leaves this call unchecked. The CDR3 loop spans 14 amino acids. In germline, CDR1 is SGHRS, CDR2 YFSETQ. The CDR3 spells CASSPGQFLETQYF.

This chain joins TRBV6-5 and TRBJ2-4; without DNA, the TCRdb call of TRBD2 cannot be checked. CDR3 length: 16 amino acids. CDR1 is MNHEY, CDR2 SVGAGI, per germline. The CDR3 here is CASSYGSGLAKNIQYF.

The chain is built from TRBV4-2 and TRBJ1-4. Germline V gene lookup returns CDR1 LGHNA and CDR2 YNFKEQ. This CDR3 region has 13 residues. The CDR3 spells CASARGANEKLFF.

This chain connects TRBV3-1 to TRBJ1-1; there is no DNA to check the TCRdb D call of TRBD1. CDR1 is LGHDT, CDR2 YNNKEL, per germline (reference sequence). The CDR3 is 14 residues long. CDR3 amino acids: CASRIGTANTEAFF.

CDR3 sequence reads: CASSSVKDYRSQETQYF. The V call is TRBV6-2 or TRBV6-3, the J call TRBJ2-5; TCRdb indicates TRBD2, and absent DNA this call remains unverified. Germline-derived CDR1 and CDR2 are MNHEY and SVGEGT. The CDR3 has 17 amino acids.

V is TRBV24-1 and J is TRBJ2-1; without DNA, the TCRdb call of TRBD1 cannot be checked. Germline V lookup: CDR1 KGHDR, CDR2 SFDVKD. The CDR3 runs to 14 residues. CDR3 residues: CATSSHRSSLEQFF.

The chain couples TRBV20-1 to TRBJ2-3; TCRdb's D gene call, TRBD2, goes unchecked for lack of DNA. CDR3 length equals 16 residues. Germline V lookup: CDR1 DFQATT, CDR2 SNEGSKA (reference sequence). CDR3 sequence: CSASPWGGSSTDTQYF.

V is TRBV7-7 and J is TRBJ2-1; TCRdb names TRBD1, which stays unverified in the absence of DNA. Germline CDR1 is SSHAT and CDR2 is FNYEAQ (reference sequence). This CDR3 region has 16 residues. CDR3 sequence reads: CASSLGQQGAYNEQFF. The variable domain in full, with the rest retrieved from reference TRBV7-7 and TRBJ2-1, is GAGVSQSPRYKVTKRGQDVTLRCDPISSHATLYWYQQALGQGPEFLTYFNYEAQPDKSGLPSDRFSAERPEGSISTLTIQRTEQRDSAMYRCASSLGQQGAYNEQFFGPGTRLTVL.

The V call is TRBV20-1, the J call TRBJ2-2; TCRdb names TRBD1, which stays unverified in the absence of DNA. CDR3 length equals 17 residues. CDR1 is DFQATT and CDR2 is SNEGSKA in the germline V gene (reference sequence). The CDR3 region is CSASELDRRVNTGELFF.

This chain joins TRBV7-6 and TRBJ2-1; TCRdb lists TRBD2, though no DNA is available to test this call. Germline V gene data show CDR1 as SGHVS and CDR2 as FNYEAQ. The CDR3 sequence is 16 residues long. CDR3 residues: CASSLVPRQGDFEQFF.

The CDR3 reads CASSPGTTYNEQFF. The chain links TRBV12-3 or TRBV12-4 to TRBJ2-1. This CDR3 contains 14 residues.

The chain combines TRBV6-5 with TRBJ2-3. The CDR3 is 16 amino acids. CDR1 is MNHEY, CDR2 SVGAGI, per germline. The CDR3 spells CASSYGTSGGTDTQYF.

The chain combines TRBV15 with TRBJ2-3. In germline, CDR1 is LNHNV, CDR2 YYDKDF (reference sequence). The CDR3 length is 15 residues. The CDR3 loop is CATSSRRLYTDTQYF.

This chain links TRBV20-1 with TRBJ2-3; TCRdb's D call, TRBD1, is unchecked because there is no DNA. The germline gives CDR1 DFQATT, CDR2 SNEGSKA (reference sequence). This CDR3 comprises 14 residues. CDR3 sequence reads: CSASNPAQTDTQYF.

The rearrangement links TRBV28 to TRBJ1-1. The CDR3 sequence is 13 residues long. Germline V gene sequence: CDR1 MDHEN, CDR2 SYDVKM. The CDR3 is CASRSVRGTEAFF.

The chain has TRBV11-2 and TRBJ2-1. Germline values: CDR1 SGHAT, CDR2 FQNNGV. The CDR3 spans 16 residues. CDR3 sequence: CASSPFSRLLNNEQFF.

The rearrangement links TRBV7-6 to TRBJ2-1; TCRdb picks TRBD2, but there is no DNA to check that call. The V gene's germline CDR1 is SGHVS and CDR2 FNYEAQ. The CDR3 contains 16 residues. CDR3 in amino acids: CASSLPPSGAYNEQFF.